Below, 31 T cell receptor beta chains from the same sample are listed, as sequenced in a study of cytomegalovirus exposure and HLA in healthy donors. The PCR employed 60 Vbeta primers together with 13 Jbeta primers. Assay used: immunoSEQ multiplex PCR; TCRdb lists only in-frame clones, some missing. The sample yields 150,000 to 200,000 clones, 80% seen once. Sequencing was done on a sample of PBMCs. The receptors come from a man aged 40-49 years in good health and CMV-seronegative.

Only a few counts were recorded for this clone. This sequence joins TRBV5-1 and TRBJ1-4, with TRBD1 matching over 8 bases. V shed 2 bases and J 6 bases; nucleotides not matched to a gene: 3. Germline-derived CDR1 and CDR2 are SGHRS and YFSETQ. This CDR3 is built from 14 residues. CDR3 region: CASSLAGGDEKLFF. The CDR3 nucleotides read TGCGCCAGCAGCTTAGCAGGGGGCGATGAAAAACTGTTTTTT.

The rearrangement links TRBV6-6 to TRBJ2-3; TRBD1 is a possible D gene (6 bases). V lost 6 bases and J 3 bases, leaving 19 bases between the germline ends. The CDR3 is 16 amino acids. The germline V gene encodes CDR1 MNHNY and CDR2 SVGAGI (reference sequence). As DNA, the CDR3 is TGTGCCAGCAGGGGGGTGGGGGCCGGTGAGACAGATACGCAGTATTTT. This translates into CASRGVGAGETDTQYF.

The CDR3 here is CATRRDTSNYGYTF. The DNA of the CDR3 is TGTGCCACCCGCCGGGACACCTCTAACTATGGCTACACCTTC. This chain joins TRBV6-5 and TRBJ1-2; the D gene is possibly TRBD1 (6 bases). Deletions cut 10 bases from V and 0 bases from J, with 15 bases between. The CDR3 is made up of 14 amino acids. CDR1 and CDR2 (germline): MNHEY, SVGAGI.

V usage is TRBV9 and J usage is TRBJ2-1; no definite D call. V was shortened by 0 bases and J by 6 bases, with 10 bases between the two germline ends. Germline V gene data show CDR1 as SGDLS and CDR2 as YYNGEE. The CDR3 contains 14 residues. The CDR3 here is CASSVDPNTNEQFF. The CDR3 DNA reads TGTGCCAGCAGCGTAGACCCGAACACCAATGAGCAGTTCTTC.

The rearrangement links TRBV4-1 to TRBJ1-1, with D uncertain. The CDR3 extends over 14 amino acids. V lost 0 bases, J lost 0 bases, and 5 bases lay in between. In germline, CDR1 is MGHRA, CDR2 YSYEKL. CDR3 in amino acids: CASSQDRLNTEAFF. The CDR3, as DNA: TGCGCCAGCAGCCAAGATCGGTTGAACACTGAAGCTTTCTTT.

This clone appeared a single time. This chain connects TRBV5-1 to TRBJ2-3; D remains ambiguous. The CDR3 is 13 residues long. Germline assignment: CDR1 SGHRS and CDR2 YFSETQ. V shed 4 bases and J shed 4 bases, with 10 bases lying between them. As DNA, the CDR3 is TGCGCCAGCAGCCCCCGTTTGTCAGATACGCAGTATTTT. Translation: CASSPRLSDTQYF.

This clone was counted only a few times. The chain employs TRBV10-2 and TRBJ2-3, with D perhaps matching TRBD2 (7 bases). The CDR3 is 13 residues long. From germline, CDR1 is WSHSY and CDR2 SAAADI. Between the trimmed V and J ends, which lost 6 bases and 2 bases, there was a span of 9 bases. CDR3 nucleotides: TGCGCCAGCAGACGGGGGGCCACAGATACGCAGTATTTT. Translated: CASRRGATDTQYF.

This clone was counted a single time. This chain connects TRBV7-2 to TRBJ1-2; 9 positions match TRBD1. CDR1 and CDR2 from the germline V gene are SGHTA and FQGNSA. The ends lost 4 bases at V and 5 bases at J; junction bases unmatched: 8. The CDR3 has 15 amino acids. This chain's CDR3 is CASSSLGQGSYGYTF. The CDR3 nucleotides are TGTGCCAGCAGCTCCTTGGGACAGGGTAGTTATGGCTACACCTTC.

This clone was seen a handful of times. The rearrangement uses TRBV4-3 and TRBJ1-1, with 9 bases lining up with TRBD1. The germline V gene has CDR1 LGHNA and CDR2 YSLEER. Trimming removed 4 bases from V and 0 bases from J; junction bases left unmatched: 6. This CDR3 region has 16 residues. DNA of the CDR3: TGCGCCAGCAGCCGATCCCGGGACAGGGTGAACACTGAAGCTTTCTTT. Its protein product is CASSRSRDRVNTEAFF.

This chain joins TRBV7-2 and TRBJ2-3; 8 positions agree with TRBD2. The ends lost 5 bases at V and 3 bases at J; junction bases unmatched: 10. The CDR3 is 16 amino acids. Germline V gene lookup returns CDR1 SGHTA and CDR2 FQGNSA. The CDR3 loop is CASSQKERGLTDTQYF. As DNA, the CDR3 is TGTGCCAGCAGCCAGAAGGAGCGGGGGCTTACAGATACGCAGTATTTT.

Here the CDR3 DNA reads TGCGCCAGCAGCCAGACGGGCGGGACTCACAATGAGCAGTTCTTC. Translation gives CASSQTGGTHNEQFF. This chain joins TRBV4-1 and TRBJ2-1; a weak D match, TRBD2 (6 bases). Germline assignment: CDR1 MGHRA and CDR2 YSYEKL. Trimming left V 3 bases short and J 5 bases short, with 14 bases between. This CDR3 is built from 15 residues.

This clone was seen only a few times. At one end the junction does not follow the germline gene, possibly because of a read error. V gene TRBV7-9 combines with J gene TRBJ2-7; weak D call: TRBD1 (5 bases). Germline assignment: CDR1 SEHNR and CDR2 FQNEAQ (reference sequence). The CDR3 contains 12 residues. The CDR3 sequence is CSSSFQGYEQYF. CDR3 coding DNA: TGTTCCAGCAGCTTCCAGGGCTACGAGCAGTACTTC.

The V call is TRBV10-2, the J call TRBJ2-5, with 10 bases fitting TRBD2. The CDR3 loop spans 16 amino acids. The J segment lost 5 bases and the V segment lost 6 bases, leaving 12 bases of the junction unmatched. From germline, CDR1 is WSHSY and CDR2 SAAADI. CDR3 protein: CASSRGSGGASETQYF. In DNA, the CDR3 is TGCGCCAGCAGCAGGGGGAGCGGGGGGGCCAGTGAGACCCAGTACTTC.

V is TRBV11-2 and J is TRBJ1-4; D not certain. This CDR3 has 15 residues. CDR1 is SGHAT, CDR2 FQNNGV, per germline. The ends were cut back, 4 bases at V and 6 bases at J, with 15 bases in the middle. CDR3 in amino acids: CASSSRGGLHEKLFF. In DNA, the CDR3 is TGTGCCAGCAGCTCTCGGGGTGGACTTCATGAAAAACTGTTTTTT.

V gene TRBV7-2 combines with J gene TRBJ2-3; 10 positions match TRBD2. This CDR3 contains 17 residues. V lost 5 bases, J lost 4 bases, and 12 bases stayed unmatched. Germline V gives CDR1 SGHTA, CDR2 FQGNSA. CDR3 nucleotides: TGTGCCAGCAGCCCGCAGGGGAGCGGGAGGGCGGCAGATACGCAGTATTTT. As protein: CASSPQGSGRAADTQYF.

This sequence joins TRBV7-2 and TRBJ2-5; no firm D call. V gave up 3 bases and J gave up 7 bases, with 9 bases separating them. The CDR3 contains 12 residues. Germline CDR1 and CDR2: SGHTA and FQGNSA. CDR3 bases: TGTGCCAGCAGCTTCCCTTCGGGGACCCAGTACTTC. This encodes CASSFPSGTQYF. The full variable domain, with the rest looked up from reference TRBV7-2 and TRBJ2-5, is GAGVSQSPSNKVTEKGKDVELRCDPISGHTALYWYRQSLGQGLEFLIYFQGNSAPDKSGLPSDRFSAERTGGSVSTLTIQRTQQEDSAVYLCASSFPSGTQYFGPGTRLLVL.

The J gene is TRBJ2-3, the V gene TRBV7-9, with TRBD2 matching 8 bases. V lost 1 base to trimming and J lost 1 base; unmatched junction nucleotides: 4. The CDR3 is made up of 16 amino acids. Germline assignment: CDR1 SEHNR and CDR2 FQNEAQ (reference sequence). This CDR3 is CASSLGGSGGTDTQYF. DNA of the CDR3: TGTGCCAGCAGCTTAGGTGGTAGCGGGGGCACAGATACGCAGTATTTT.

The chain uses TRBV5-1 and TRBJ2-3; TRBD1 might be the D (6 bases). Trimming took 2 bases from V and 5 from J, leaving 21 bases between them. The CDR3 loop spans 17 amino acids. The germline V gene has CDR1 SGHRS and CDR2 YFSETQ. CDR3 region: CASSLSQGRGVRDTQYF. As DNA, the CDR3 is TGCGCCAGCAGCTTATCGCAGGGGCGTGGAGTTAGAGATACGCAGTATTTT.

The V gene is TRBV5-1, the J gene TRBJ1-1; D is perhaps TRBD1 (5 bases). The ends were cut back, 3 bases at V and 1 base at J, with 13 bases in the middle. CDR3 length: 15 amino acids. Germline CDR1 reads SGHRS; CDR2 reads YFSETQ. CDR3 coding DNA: TGCGCCAGCAGCTCCTCTGGAGACAGGAACACTGAAGCTTTCTTT. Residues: CASSSSGDRNTEAFF.

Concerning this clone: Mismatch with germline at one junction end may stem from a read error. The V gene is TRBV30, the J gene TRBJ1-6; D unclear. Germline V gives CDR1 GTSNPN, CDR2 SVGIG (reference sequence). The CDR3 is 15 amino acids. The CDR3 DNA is TGTGCCTGGAGCTTGCTTGGGAGGGATAAGTCACCCCTCCACTTT. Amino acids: CAWSLLGRDKSPLHF.

CDR3 protein: CASSFDIVTSTDTQYF. The DNA of the CDR3 is TGTGCCAGCAGTTTCGATATAGTTACTAGCACAGATACGCAGTATTTT. The chain combines TRBV27 with TRBJ2-3; D is unresolved. Trimming pared 3 bases from V and 0 bases from J, leaving 13 bases between. This CDR3 spans 16 amino acids. The germline gives CDR1 MNHEY, CDR2 SMNVEV (reference sequence).

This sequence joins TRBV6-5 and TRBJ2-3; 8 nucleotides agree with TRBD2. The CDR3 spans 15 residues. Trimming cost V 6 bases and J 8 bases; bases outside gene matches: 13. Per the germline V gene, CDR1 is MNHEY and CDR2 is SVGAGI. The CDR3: CASRTWRGGPSTQYF. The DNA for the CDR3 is TGTGCCAGCAGGACATGGCGCGGGGGGCCAAGTACGCAGTATTTT.

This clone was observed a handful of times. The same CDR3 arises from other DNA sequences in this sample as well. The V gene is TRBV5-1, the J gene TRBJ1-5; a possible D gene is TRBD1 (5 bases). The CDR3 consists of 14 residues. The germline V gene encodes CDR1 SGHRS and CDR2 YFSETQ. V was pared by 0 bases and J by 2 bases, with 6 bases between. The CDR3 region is CASSLGGGNQPQHF. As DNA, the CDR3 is TGCGCCAGCAGCTTGGGGGGCGGCAATCAGCCCCAGCATTTT. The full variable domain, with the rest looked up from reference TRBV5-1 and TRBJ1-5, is KAGVTQTPRYLIKTRGQQVTLSCSPISGHRSVSWYQQTPGQGLQFLFEYFSETQRNKGNFPGRFSGRQFSNSRSEMNVSTLELGDSALYLCASSLGGGNQPQHFGDGTRLSIL.

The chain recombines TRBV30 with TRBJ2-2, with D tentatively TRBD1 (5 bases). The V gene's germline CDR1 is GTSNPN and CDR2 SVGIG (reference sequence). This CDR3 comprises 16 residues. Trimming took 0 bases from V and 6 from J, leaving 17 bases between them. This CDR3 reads CAWSVRAGPKAGELFF. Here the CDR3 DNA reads TGTGCCTGGAGTGTAAGAGCAGGGCCGAAGGCCGGGGAGCTGTTTTTT.

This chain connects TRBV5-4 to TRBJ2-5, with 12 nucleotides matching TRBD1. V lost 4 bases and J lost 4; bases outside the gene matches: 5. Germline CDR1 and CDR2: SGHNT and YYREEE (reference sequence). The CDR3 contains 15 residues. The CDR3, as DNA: TGTGCCAGCAGCCCCGGGACAGGGGGCAGAGAGACCCAGTACTTC. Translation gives CASSPGTGGRETQYF. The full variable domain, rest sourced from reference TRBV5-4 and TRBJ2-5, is ETGVTQSPTHLIKTRGQQVTLRCSSQSGHNTVSWYQQALGQGPQFIFQYYREEENGRGNFPPRFSGLQFPNYSSELNVNALELDDSALYLCASSPGTGGRETQYFGPGTRLLVL.

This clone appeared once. DNA of the CDR3: TGTGCCAGCTCGCGCAGGGGGCACACTGAAGCTTTCTTT. Protein product: CASSRRGHTEAFF. The rearrangement uses TRBV18 and TRBJ1-1, with TRBD1 matching over 8 bases. Germline V gene data show CDR1 as KGHSH and CDR2 as LQKENI. V lost 6 bases and J lost 3; bases outside the gene matches: 3. The CDR3 spans 13 residues.

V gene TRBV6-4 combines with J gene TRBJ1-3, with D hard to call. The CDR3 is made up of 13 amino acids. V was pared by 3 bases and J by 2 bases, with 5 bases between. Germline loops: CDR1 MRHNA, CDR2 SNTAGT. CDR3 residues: CASSEEAGNTIYF. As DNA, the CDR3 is TGTGCCAGCAGTGAAGAGGCTGGAAACACCATATATTTT.

The CDR3 spells CASSVDRVKGEQYF. CDR3 sequence (DNA): TGTGCCAGCAGCGTAGACAGGGTGAAGGGGGAGCAGTACTTC. V and J are TRBV9 and TRBJ2-7, with a tentative D call TRBD1 (6 bases). The ends were cut back, 0 bases at V and 7 bases at J, with 14 bases in the middle. This CDR3 comprises 14 residues. Germline values: CDR1 SGDLS, CDR2 YYNGEE.

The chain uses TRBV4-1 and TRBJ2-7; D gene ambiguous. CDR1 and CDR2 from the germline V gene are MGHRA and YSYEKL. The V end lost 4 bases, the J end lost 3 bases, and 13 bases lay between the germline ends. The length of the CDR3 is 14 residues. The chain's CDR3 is CASSPSQEYYEQYF. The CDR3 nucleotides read TGCGCCAGCAGCCCGTCCCAGGAATACTACGAGCAGTACTTC.

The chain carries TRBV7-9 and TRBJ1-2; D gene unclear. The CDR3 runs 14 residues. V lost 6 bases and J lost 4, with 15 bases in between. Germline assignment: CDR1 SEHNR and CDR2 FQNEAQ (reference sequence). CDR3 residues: CASRDTHGSYGYTF. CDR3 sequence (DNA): TGTGCCAGCAGAGATACCCACGGGAGCTATGGCTACACCTTC.

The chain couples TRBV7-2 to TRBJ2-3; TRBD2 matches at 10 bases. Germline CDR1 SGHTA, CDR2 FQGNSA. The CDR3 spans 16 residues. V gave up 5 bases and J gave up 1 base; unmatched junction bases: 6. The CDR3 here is CASSLTGTSGTDTQYF. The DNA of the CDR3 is TGTGCCAGCAGCCTAACCGGGACTAGCGGCACAGATACGCAGTATTTT.